The present T cell receptor beta chain was sequenced within a study of OX40 agonist ivuxolimab in advanced cancers. Background on the study: An agonistic human IgG2 monoclonal antibody against OX40 (CD134) was given.

Libraries were prepared by immunoSEQ multiplex PCR; TCRdb keeps only in-frame clonotypes and omits some of them. The sample records some 31,000 clones, 70% to 90% being singletons. Trimming removed 0 bases from V and 1 base from J, with 11 bases in between. Germline V gene lookup returns CDR1 SGHRS and CDR2 YFSETQ. CDR3 length equals 15 residues. This chain connects TRBV5-1 to TRBJ2-7, with D possibly being TRBD1 or TRBD2 (6 bases each). The TCR was taken from an adult with an advanced solid tumor such as melanoma, head and neck, liver or kidney cancer. This material consisted of CD4+ or CD8+ T cells sorted from blood, taken in a trial of the OX40 agonist ivuxolimab. CDR3 DNA: TGCGCCAGCAGCTTGGGAGGGGGACTTTCCTACGAGCAGTACTTC. This sequence encodes CASSLGGGLSYEQYF.